The rows below give T cell receptor beta chains drawn from one sample of a study of T cell responses to AZD1222 COVID-19 vaccine. Only in-frame clones appear in the TCRdb table, and some are missing; sequencing was by immunoSEQ multiplex PCR. The sample consists of 110,000 to 150,000 clones, 70% to 90% of them appearing once. Sequencing was performed on peripheral blood, taken on day 0 of AZD1222 vaccination. The receptor source for this set is an adult in good health. CDR3s include the opening cysteine and the closing phenylalanine or tryptophan. A D gene is named only where the DNA matches it firmly. Only some rows state a clone size, as once, few, many or a class for expanded clones.

. TRBJ1-2 once TRBV30 CAWSGITLSPLGGYTF TGTGCCTGGAGTGGTATAACGTTGAGCCCACTAGGCGGCTACACCTTC
TRBD1 TRBJ2-7 once TRBV27 CASSLSWTGAGEQYF TGTGCCAGCAGTTTATCTTGGACAGGGGCGGGGGAGCAGTACTTC
. TRBJ1-3 . TRBV30 CAWNRDSGNTIYF TGTGCCTGGAACAGGGACTCTGGAAACACCATATATTTT
TRBD2 TRBJ2-3 . TRBV4-1 CASSQLIAGLTDTQYF TGCGCCAGCAGCCAGTTGATAGCGGGTCTCACAGATACGCAGTATTTT
. TRBJ1-4 few TRBV19 CASTGLDDEKLFF TGTGCCAGCACGGGGCTAGACGATGAAAAACTGTTTTTT
TRBD2 TRBJ2-7 . TRBV23-1 CASSQSRPSGRLNYEQYF TGCGCCAGCAGTCAATCTAGGCCTAGCGGGAGGCTTAACTACGAGCAGTACTTC
TRBD1 TRBJ1-4 . TRBV5-6 CASSLPGTDNEKLFF TGTGCCAGCAGCTTGCCGGGGACAGATAATGAAAAACTGTTTTTT
TRBD2 TRBJ2-1 once TRBV9 CASSVDSSSGYNEQFF TGTGCCAGCAGCGTAGATTCGTCTAGCGGATACAATGAGCAGTTCTTC
TRBD1 TRBJ1-2 . TRBV10-1 CASKQGARDGYTF TGCGCCAGCAAACAGGGGGCGCGGGATGGCTACACCTTC
. TRBJ2-1 . TRBV28 CASSFWHKVNEQFF TGTGCCAGCAGTTTCTGGCATAAAGTCAATGAGCAGTTCTTC
. TRBJ1-5 . TRBV2 CASSDQGAGNQPQHF TGTGCCAGCAGTGACCAAGGAGCGGGCAATCAGCCCCAGCATTTT